The next 9 T cell receptor beta chains were all read from a single sample in a study of shared clonotypes between healthy human individuals. Naive CD8 cells, CD45RO-negative and positively selected for CCR7, excluded terminally differentiated effector memory CD45RA+ cells. Sequenced by immunoSEQ multiplex PCR; TCRdb stores in-frame clones only, minus some. The sample shows about 2.1 million clones, around 93% of them seen only once. Sequenced input: naive CD8+ T cells from PBMCs. Every receptor here comes from a young man in good health. Some clones in this sample may be carry-over from other donors' samples.

The V gene is TRBV7-6, the J gene TRBJ2-5; 9 bases are a match to TRBD2. Germline CDR1 reads SGHVS; CDR2 reads FNYEAQ. Losses at the gene ends were 1 base for V and 5 bases for J; bases not matched to a gene: 5. The CDR3 is 15 residues long. The CDR3 is CASSLVSGSWETQYF. The DNA of the CDR3 is TGTGCCAGCAGCTTAGTTAGCGGGAGTTGGGAGACCCAGTACTTC. Combining the CDR3 with reference TRBV7-6 and TRBJ2-5 gives the whole variable domain GAGVSQSPRYKVTKRGQDVALRCDPISGHVSLYWYRQALGQGPEFLTYFNYEAQQDKSGLPNDRFSAERPEGSISTLTIQRTEQRDSAMYRCASSLVSGSWETQYFGPGTRLLVL.

The J gene is TRBJ1-1, the V gene TRBV4-1; D may be TRBD1 (6 bases). Deletions cut 0 bases from V and 4 bases from J, with 9 bases between. Germline V gene sequence: CDR1 MGHRA, CDR2 YSYEKL. CDR3 length equals 14 residues. The CDR3 DNA reads TGCGCCAGCAGCCAAGACTTGACAGGCACTGAAGCTTTCTTT. Protein: CASSQDLTGTEAFF.

The chain carries TRBV7-2 and TRBJ2-1; no reliable D call. V was shortened by 5 bases and J by 4 bases, with 9 bases between the two germline ends. The CDR3 covers 13 residues. Germline V gene sequence: CDR1 SGHTA, CDR2 FQGNSA. This CDR3 is CASSQGRYNEQFF. DNA for the CDR3: TGTGCCAGCAGCCAAGGACGGTACAATGAGCAGTTCTTC.

The chain's CDR3 is CASSPSGGRQETQYF. Here the CDR3 DNA reads TGTGCCAGCAGCCCCAGTGGGGGAAGACAAGAGACCCAGTACTTC. V is TRBV11-2 and J is TRBJ2-5; D tentatively fits TRBD1 or TRBD2 (5 bases each). V lost 5 bases, J lost 2 bases, and 15 bases lay in between. The germline V gene encodes CDR1 SGHAT and CDR2 FQNNGV. The CDR3 loop spans 15 amino acids. The complete variable domain, with remaining parts taken from reference TRBV11-2 and TRBJ2-5, reads EAGVAQSPRYKIIEKRQSVAFWCNPISGHATLYWYQQILGQGPKLLIQFQNNGVVDDSQLPKDRFSAERLKGVDSTLKIQPAKLEDSAVYLCASSPSGGRQETQYFGPGTRLLVL.

The chain combines TRBV27 with TRBJ2-7; tentative D call: TRBD2 (6 bases). Germline assignment: CDR1 MNHEY and CDR2 SMNVEV (reference sequence). Trimming pared 0 bases from V and 7 bases from J, leaving 13 bases between. The CDR3 totals 14 residues. The CDR3, as DNA: TGTGCCAGCAGTTTATCCTTATCTAGCGAAGAGCAGTACTTC. This gives the protein CASSLSLSSEEQYF.

This chain links TRBV10-2 with TRBJ2-7, with D perhaps TRBD2 (7 bases). Germline V lookup: CDR1 WSHSY, CDR2 SAAADI. The CDR3 spans 16 residues. V was clipped by 3 bases and J by 0 bases, with 15 bases between them. The CDR3 here is CASSEGGTTYSYEQYF. CDR3 nucleotide sequence: TGCGCCAGCAGTGAAGGGGGGACTACCTACTCCTACGAGCAGTACTTC.

This clone was seen just once. The chain is built from TRBV28 and TRBJ1-1; TRBD1 agrees at 7 bases. This CDR3 spans 17 amino acids. CDR1 is MDHEN and CDR2 is SYDVKM in the germline V gene. Losses at the gene ends were 1 base for V and 6 bases for J; bases not matched to a gene: 14. CDR3 loop: CASSLYMKPGGGSEAFF. The CDR3 coding sequence is TGTGCCAGCAGTTTATATATGAAACCAGGGGGAGGGTCTGAAGCTTTCTTT.

The rearrangement uses TRBV7-2 and TRBJ2-1, with 9 bases that match TRBD2. The germline CDR1 and CDR2 sequences are SGHTA and FQGNSA. The V segment lost 1 base and the J segment 2 bases; nucleotides outside the gene matches: 0. There are 15 residues in the CDR3. In nucleotides, the CDR3 is TGTGCCAGCAGCTTAGGCGGGGGGGCCTACAATGAGCAGTTCTTC. Translated: CASSLGGGAYNEQFF.

V gene TRBV27 combines with J gene TRBJ2-1; D not certain. Trimming pared 0 bases from V and 10 bases from J, leaving 19 bases between. Germline V CDR1 and CDR2: MNHEY, SMNVEV (reference sequence). This CDR3 is 16 amino acids long. The CDR3 DNA sequence: TGTGCCAGCAGTTTATCCTCTGGGGTTTGGGGTGCCGAGCAGTTCTTC. It is translated as CASSLSSGVWGAEQFF.